These 30 T cell receptor beta chains were all obtained from the same sample, sequenced in a study of cytomegalovirus exposure and HLA in healthy donors. TCRdb's table, derived via immunoSEQ multiplex PCR, lists solely in-frame clones and lacks some. Here the sample spans about 360,000 clones, 75% to 90% being singletons. The sample comprised PBMCs. Source of these receptors: a woman under 30 in good health and CMV-seronegative.

CDR3 region: CASSSRAGETQYF. As DNA, the CDR3 is TGTGCCAGCTCATCCAGGGCGGGGGAGACCCAGTACTTC. The J gene is TRBJ2-5, the V gene TRBV18, with a weak D call TRBD2 (6 bases). CDR1 is KGHSH, CDR2 LQKENI, per germline. The germline V and J ends were trimmed by 5 bases and 5 bases, with 12 bases remaining between them. CDR3 length: 13 residues.

The chain is built from TRBV7-9 and TRBJ2-7; 9 nucleotides match TRBD1. The CDR3 is made up of 15 amino acids. With V trimmed by 5 bases and J by 2 bases, 7 bases remained unmatched. CDR1 and CDR2 (germline): SEHNR, FQNEAQ (reference sequence). CDR3 protein: CASSTAGTGTYEQYF. CDR3 nucleotides: TGTGCCAGCAGCACAGCCGGGACAGGGACCTACGAGCAGTACTTC.

The chain carries TRBV7-3 and TRBJ2-1; 9 bases line up with TRBD2. This CDR3 has 17 amino acids. The V gene's germline CDR1 is SGHTA and CDR2 FQGTGA. V trimming: 6 bases; J trimming: 4 bases; junction bases outside the gene matches: 13. The CDR3 sequence: CASSRARGAGGYNEQFF. The CDR3 bases are TGTGCCAGCAGTAGGGCCCGAGGGGCGGGAGGGTACAATGAGCAGTTCTTC. Supplemented by reference TRBV7-3 and TRBJ2-1, the full variable domain reads GAGVSQTPSNKVTEKGKYVELRCDPISGHTALYWYRQSLGQGPEFLIYFQGTGAADDSGLPNDRFFAVRPEGSVSTLKIQRTERGDSAVYLCASSRARGAGGYNEQFFGPGTRLTVL.

This chain uses TRBV2 with TRBJ1-2; tentatively, D is TRBD1 (5 bases). This CDR3 contains 13 residues. The germline V gene encodes CDR1 SNHLY and CDR2 FYNNEI. Trimming took off 3 bases at V and 8 bases at J, with 13 bases between the two ends. The CDR3 DNA is TGTGCCAGCAGTGAGGGGCAGGTCGACGGCTACACCTTC. Protein sequence: CASSEGQVDGYTF.

This chain connects TRBV15 to TRBJ1-3, with 8 bases lining up with TRBD1. Germline assignment: CDR1 LNHNV and CDR2 YYDKDF (reference sequence). Trimming at V came to 5 bases and at J to 2 bases, leaving 2 bases not matched to a gene. This CDR3 region has 14 residues. CDR3 region: CATSGRGPGNTIYF. In nucleotides, the CDR3 is TGTGCCACCAGCGGCAGGGGGCCTGGAAACACCATATATTTT.

The J gene is TRBJ2-1, the V gene TRBV7-3; D is uncertain. V was pared by 6 bases and J by 7 bases, with 16 bases between. The length of the CDR3 is 14 residues. In germline, CDR1 is SGHTA, CDR2 FQGTGA. In DNA, the CDR3 is TGTGCCAGCAGACCCCAGTCCAATTCAAATGAGCAGTTCTTC. Its translation: CASRPQSNSNEQFF.

The chain links TRBV11-2 to TRBJ2-5; D perhaps matches TRBD2 (5 bases). The ends were cut back, 9 bases at V and 5 bases at J, with 16 bases in the middle. Per the germline V gene, CDR1 is SGHAT and CDR2 is FQNNGV. CDR3 length equals 13 residues. The CDR3 sequence is CARRRGSIETQYF. The CDR3 coding sequence is TGTGCCAGACGTCGGGGTTCTATTGAGACCCAGTACTTC.

The chain employs TRBV6-5 and TRBJ1-1; D unclear. Germline assignment: CDR1 MNHEY and CDR2 SVGAGI. Trimming took 3 bases from V and 3 from J, leaving 14 bases between them. This CDR3 comprises 15 residues. CDR3 nucleotide sequence: TGTGCCAGCAGTTATGGTCTCGCGGACTACACTGAAGCTTTCTTT. Protein product: CASSYGLADYTEAFF.

The rearrangement joins TRBV7-3 to TRBJ2-1; D unresolved. Trimming removed 2 bases from V and 7 bases from J, with 12 bases in between. Germline V gene lookup returns CDR1 SGHTA and CDR2 FQGTGA. This CDR3 has 14 amino acids. The CDR3 coding sequence is TGTGCCAGCAGCTTAGAGCCGGGTCCGAATGAGCAGTTCTTC. It translates to CASSLEPGPNEQFF.

The V and J genes are TRBV28 and TRBJ2-4; maybe TRBD1 (6 bases). The germline gives CDR1 MDHEN, CDR2 SYDVKM. Trimming removed 8 bases from V and 5 bases from J, with 13 bases in between. CDR3 length equals 13 residues. As DNA, the CDR3 is TGTGCCAGCCTTTGGGGGCCTCAAAACATTCAGTACTTC. Its translation: CASLWGPQNIQYF.

This clone was detected a few times. The chain joins TRBV7-3 to TRBJ2-7; maybe TRBD2 (5 bases). Germline CDR1 is SGHTA and CDR2 is FQGTGA. CDR3 length equals 13 residues. V was pared by 4 bases and J by 6 bases, with 13 bases between. CDR3 residues: CASSYGRGGEQYF. The CDR3 nucleotides are TGTGCCAGCAGCTACGGCCGAGGAGGCGAGCAGTACTTC.

This clone has a handful of counts. The chain combines TRBV5-1 with TRBJ1-5, with 9 bases aligning to TRBD1. The CDR3 totals 15 residues. Per germline, CDR1 SGHRS and CDR2 YFSETQ. Germline trimming cut 4 bases from V and 3 bases from J; bases unmatched to any gene: 5. In DNA, the CDR3 is TGCGCCAGCAGCGCCGGGACAGGGCTCAATCAGCCCCAGCATTTT. Protein product: CASSAGTGLNQPQHF.

V usage is TRBV28 and J usage is TRBJ1-5; D perhaps matches TRBD1 (6 bases). Trimming took off 5 bases at V and 0 bases at J, with 11 bases between the two ends. Looked up from germline, CDR1 is MDHEN and CDR2 is SYDVKM. This CDR3 spans 15 amino acids. In nucleotides, the CDR3 is TGTGCCAGCAGTCTCAGGGGTCATAGCAATCAGCCCCAGCATTTT. It yields the protein CASSLRGHSNQPQHF.

The chain carries TRBV10-2 and TRBJ2-1; tentatively, D is TRBD1 (5 bases). V shed 6 bases and J shed 6 bases, with 24 bases lying between them. The germline V gene encodes CDR1 WSHSY and CDR2 SAAADI. The CDR3 totals 17 residues. The CDR3 protein is CASSATGTLSPSNEQFF. Written as DNA, the CDR3 is TGCGCCAGCAGCGCCACAGGCACCCTCTCCCCGAGCAATGAGCAGTTCTTC.

The CDR3 spells CASPKGAPTEAFF. The CDR3 coding sequence is TGTGCCAGCCCCAAGGGGGCCCCCACTGAAGCTTTCTTT. The chain has TRBV18 and TRBJ1-1; 7 bases are shared with TRBD1. The CDR3 is made up of 13 amino acids. The V segment lost 8 bases and the J segment 4 bases; nucleotides outside the gene matches: 7. The germline CDR1 and CDR2 sequences are KGHSH and LQKENI.

The genes are TRBV5-4 and TRBJ2-3, with TRBD2 identical over 7 bases. From germline, CDR1 is SGHNT and CDR2 YYREEE (reference sequence). The V gene end was trimmed by 0 bases and the J gene end by 0 bases; junction bases not matched to a gene: 1. The length of the CDR3 is 15 residues. CDR3 sequence (DNA): TGTGCCAGCAGCTTGGCTAGCGGAAGCACAGATACGCAGTATTTT. Protein sequence: CASSLASGSTDTQYF.

V is TRBV6-1 and J is TRBJ2-7, with 12 bases lining up with TRBD2. Losses at the gene ends were 2 bases for V and 3 bases for J; bases not matched to a gene: 8. The CDR3 extends over 17 amino acids. Germline V CDR1 and CDR2: MNHNS, SASEGT. CDR3 DNA: TGTGCCAGCAGTGAAAGGGGGACTAGCGGGTCACACTACGAGCAGTACTTC. Translated: CASSERGTSGSHYEQYF.

The CDR3 region has the DNA TGTGCCAGCAGCTTAGGCCAATATGAAAAACTGTTTTTT. Translated: CASSLGQYEKLFF. The V and J genes are TRBV13 and TRBJ1-4; D call uncertain. CDR3 length: 13 amino acids. In germline, CDR1 is PRHDT, CDR2 FYEKMQ (reference sequence). Trimming pared 0 bases from V and 6 bases from J, leaving 5 bases between.

The chain joins TRBV5-1 to TRBJ2-2; TRBD2 matches 8 bases. V dropped 0 bases and J dropped 3; count of bases not matched to a gene: 4. The germline V gene has CDR1 SGHRS and CDR2 YFSETQ. The CDR3 extends over 16 amino acids. CDR3 bases: TGCGCCAGCAGCTTGGTCGGGGGGGCCGACACCGGGGAGCTGTTTTTT. Translating it yields CASSLVGGADTGELFF.

CDR3 nucleotides: TGTGCCAGTAGTAGGCGGGGCACAGATACGCAGTATTTT. It encodes CASSRRGTDTQYF. The rearrangement joins TRBV19 to TRBJ2-3, with a weak D call TRBD2 (5 bases). The germline CDR1 and CDR2 sequences are LNHDA and SQIVND (reference sequence). V was trimmed by 4 bases and J by 1 base, leaving 6 bases between them. This CDR3 is 13 amino acids long.

This chain links TRBV2 with TRBJ1-2; 9 bases are shared with TRBD1. This CDR3 is built from 13 residues. J lost 7 bases, V lost 4 bases, and 4 bases had no gene match. In germline, CDR1 is SNHLY, CDR2 FYNNEI. This CDR3 reads CASSGGQGGGYTF. DNA of the CDR3: TGTGCCAGCAGTGGGGGACAGGGTGGTGGCTACACCTTC.

The gene calls are TRBV28 and TRBJ1-1; 8 bases agree with TRBD1. CDR1 and CDR2 (germline): MDHEN, SYDVKM. The CDR3 has 18 amino acids. J gave up 4 bases and V 5 bases, and 18 bases lay outside the gene matches. The CDR3 nucleotides are TGTGCCAGCAGTCCTGGGGACAGGATCGGGCATGTGAGCACTGAAGCTTTCTTT. Translating it yields CASSPGDRIGHVSTEAFF. The whole variable domain, remainder taken from reference TRBV28 and TRBJ1-1, is DVKVTQSSRYLVKRTGEKVFLECVQDMDHENMFWYRQDPGLGLRLIYFSYDVKMKEKGDIPEGYSVSREKKERFSLILESASTNQTSMYLCASSPGDRIGHVSTEAFFGQGTRLTVV.

This clone was seen just once. V and J are TRBV27 and TRBJ1-1; TRBD1 might be the D (6 bases). V was trimmed by 2 bases and J by 8 bases, leaving 12 bases between them. Germline V gives CDR1 MNHEY, CDR2 SMNVEV (reference sequence). The CDR3 sequence is 13 residues long. As DNA, the CDR3 is TGTGCCAGCAGTTTAACCAGGGGTAGGGAAGCTTTCTTT. Protein: CASSLTRGREAFF.

V and J are TRBV6-1 and TRBJ1-5; perhaps TRBD1 as D (5 bases). The V gene's germline CDR1 is MNHNS and CDR2 SASEGT. Between the trimmed V and J ends, which lost 0 bases and 0 bases, there was a span of 9 bases. This CDR3 region has 16 residues. The CDR3 DNA is TGTGCCAGCAGTGAAGCAGGGACTTATAGCAATCAGCCCCAGCATTTT. Translated, it gives CASSEAGTYSNQPQHF.

V is TRBV7-2 and J is TRBJ1-1; a weak D match, TRBD1 (6 bases). The length of the CDR3 is 12 residues. The germline gives CDR1 SGHTA, CDR2 FQGNSA. Trimming cost V 5 bases and J 5 bases, with 9 bases left between them. The CDR3 nucleotides are TGTGCCAGCAGCGAACAGGGAACTGAAGCTTTCTTT. It yields the protein CASSEQGTEAFF.

The J gene is TRBJ2-1, the V gene TRBV4-1, with D possibly being TRBD2 (5 bases). This CDR3 contains 14 residues. Germline V gene lookup returns CDR1 MGHRA and CDR2 YSYEKL. V was pared by 6 bases and J by 0 bases, with 9 bases between. The DNA for the CDR3 is TGCGCCAGCAGAAGCGGTAGCTCCTACAATGAGCAGTTCTTC. Protein sequence: CASRSGSSYNEQFF.

This clone occurred once. The genes are TRBV6-1 and TRBJ2-2; unclear D gene. Per the germline V gene, CDR1 is MNHNS and CDR2 is SASEGT. CDR3 size: 14 residues. V lost 0 bases, J lost 5 bases, and 7 bases lay in between. The CDR3 sequence is CASSEAYRTGELFF. CDR3 DNA: TGTGCCAGCAGTGAAGCGTATAGAACCGGGGAGCTGTTTTTT.

The chain uses TRBV27 and TRBJ2-7, with unresolved D. This CDR3 has 14 amino acids. V was shortened by 5 bases and J by 2 bases, with 13 bases between the two germline ends. From germline, CDR1 is MNHEY and CDR2 SMNVEV (reference sequence). CDR3 bases: TGTGCCAGCAGTCTCGTAGCAGATCCCTACGAGCAGTACTTC. Its protein is CASSLVADPYEQYF.

This clone turned up a few times. This chain connects TRBV30 to TRBJ2-7, with no clear D. This CDR3 contains 14 residues. V was trimmed by 1 base and J by 6 bases, leaving 16 bases between them. Germline-derived CDR1 and CDR2 are GTSNPN and SVGIG (reference sequence). CDR3 DNA sequence: TGTGCCTGGAGTGCTGACGAGGCCGGATTCGAGCAGTACTTC. Its translation is CAWSADEAGFEQYF.

The genes are TRBV28 and TRBJ2-7; tentatively, D is TRBD1 (5 bases). The CDR3 runs to 14 residues. Germline V CDR1 and CDR2: MDHEN, SYDVKM. Deletions cut 3 bases from V and 1 base from J, with 10 bases between. CDR3 residues: CASSFVQGSYEQYF. The CDR3 nucleotides are TGTGCCAGCAGTTTCGTTCAGGGTTCCTACGAGCAGTACTTC.